A selection of T cell receptor beta chains follows, all from one sample in a study of blood T cell repertoires in COVID-19. TCRdb keeps only in-frame clones here, not all; method: immunoSEQ multiplex PCR. The table includes 650,000 to 800,000 clones, about nine tenths detected once. Material: peripheral blood. These receptor sequences come from a woman aged 18-30 years with acute or convalescent COVID-19. CDR3s include the opening cysteine and the closing phenylalanine or tryptophan.

V gene	J gene	CDR3 length	CDR3 protein
TRBV24-1	TRBJ2-1	15	CATSDPAGAYNEQFF
TRBV11-2	TRBJ2-7	15	CASSPGRGRKNEQYF
TRBV7-8	TRBJ1-2	15	CASSFSAGTGGGYTF
TRBV6-1	TRBJ1-4	17	CASSEGGGGQGNEKLFF
TRBV10-2	TRBJ2-1	19	CASSATGGPFDNSYNEQFF
TRBV2	TRBJ1-1	14	CASSEYREGTEAFF
TRBV27	TRBJ2-3	14	CASSRTGSTDTQYF
TRBV9	TRBJ2-7	13	CASSAGTGYEQYF
TRBV12-3/TRBV12-4	TRBJ2-3	12	CASNPPGGGQYF
TRBV12-3/TRBV12-4	TRBJ1-1	11	CASSIDREAFF
TRBV3-1/TRBV3-2	TRBJ2-7	15	CASSDSGGAGYEQYF
TRBV19	TRBJ1-2	14	CASKGETGLYGYTF